Listed here is a single TCR beta chain. Its antigen remains unknown. This sample was included in a study of Ad26.COV2.S vaccination and SARS-CoV-2 variants. Across the whole study: The study gave Ad26.COV2.S intramuscularly, once or twice 56 days apart. Whole-study results and caveats: Vaccine recipients and placebo recipients showed similar non-spike TCR breadth.

The treatment is: around 19 received Ad26.COV2.S at low or high dose, single or two shots; roughly five received placebo; per-sample allocation not given. Sampling was performed 63 days after the first vaccine or placebo injection. The administered vaccine (an Ad26 vector) expressed Wuhan-strain SARS-CoV-2 spike. Trimming at V came to 5 bases and at J to 3 bases, leaving 6 bases not matched to a gene. The germline CDR1 and CDR2 sequences are SQVTM and ANQGSEA. The CDR3 is 13 residues long. The data were produced by immunoSEQ multiplex PCR, yet TCRdb's version contains in-frame clones alone and is incomplete. The sample yields roughly 400,000 clones, 92% seen once.

The V and J genes are TRBV29-1 and TRBJ2-7; 8 bases fit TRBD1. This clonotype originated in a person between 18 and 59 years old who received the Ad26.COV2.S COVID-19 vaccine or a placebo. Sample: peripheral blood, taken in a trial of Ad26.COV2.S vaccine versus placebo. As DNA, the CDR3 is TGCAGCGTTAGGGACAGGTCGAGCTACGAGCAGTACTTC. Its protein is CSVRDRSSYEQYF.